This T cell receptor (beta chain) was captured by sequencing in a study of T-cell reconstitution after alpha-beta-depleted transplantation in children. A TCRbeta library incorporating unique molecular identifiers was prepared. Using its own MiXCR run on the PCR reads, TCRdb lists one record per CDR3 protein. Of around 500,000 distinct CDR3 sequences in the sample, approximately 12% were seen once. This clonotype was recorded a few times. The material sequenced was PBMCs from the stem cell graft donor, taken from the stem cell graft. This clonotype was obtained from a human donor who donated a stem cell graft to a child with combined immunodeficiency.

The CDR3 region is CASSSQASEQYF. The CDR3 region has the DNA TGTGCCAGCAGCTCTCAAGCTTCCGAGCAGTACTTC. The genes are TRBV7-9 and TRBJ2-7; no clear D. The CDR3 runs to 12 residues. Germline CDR1 is SEHNR and CDR2 is FQNEAQ (reference sequence). The V end lost 4 bases, the J end lost 6 bases, and 10 bases lay between the germline ends.